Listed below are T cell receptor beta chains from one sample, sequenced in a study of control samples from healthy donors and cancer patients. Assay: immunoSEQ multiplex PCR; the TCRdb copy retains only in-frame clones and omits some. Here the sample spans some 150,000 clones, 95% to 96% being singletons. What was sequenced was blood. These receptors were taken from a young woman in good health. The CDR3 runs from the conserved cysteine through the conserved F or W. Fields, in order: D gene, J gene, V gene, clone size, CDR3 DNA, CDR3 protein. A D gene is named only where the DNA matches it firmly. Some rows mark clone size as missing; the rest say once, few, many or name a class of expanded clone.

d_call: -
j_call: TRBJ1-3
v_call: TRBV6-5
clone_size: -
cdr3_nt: TGTGCCAGCAGTTACTCGGGGTACTCTGGAAACACCATATATTTT
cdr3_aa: CASSYSGYSGNTIYF

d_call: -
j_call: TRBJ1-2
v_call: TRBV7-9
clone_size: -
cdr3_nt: TGTGCCAGCAGCCCCCACCCTACGACAGGCGCCGACACCTTC
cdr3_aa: CASSPHPTTGADTF

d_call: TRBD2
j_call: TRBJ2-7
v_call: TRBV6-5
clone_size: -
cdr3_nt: TGTGCCAGCAGTTACAGCGGGAGCTACGAGCAGTACTTC
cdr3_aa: CASSYSGSYEQYF

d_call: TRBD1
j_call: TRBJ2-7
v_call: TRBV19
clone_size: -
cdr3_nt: TGTGCCAGTAGTATTCGAGGACAGGGACCCTACGAGCAGTACTTC
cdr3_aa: CASSIRGQGPYEQYF

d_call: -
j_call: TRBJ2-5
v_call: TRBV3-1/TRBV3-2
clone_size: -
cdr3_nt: TGTGCCAGCAGCCGAAAGGGGGGGGAAGAGACCCAGTACTTC
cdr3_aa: CASSRKGGEETQYF

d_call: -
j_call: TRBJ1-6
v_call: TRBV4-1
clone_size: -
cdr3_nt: TGCGCCAGCAGCCAAGATGATGATGAGGGCCACCACTTT
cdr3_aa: CASSQDDDEGHHF

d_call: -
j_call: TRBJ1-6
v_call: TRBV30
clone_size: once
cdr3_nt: TGTGCCTGGAGTGTTGGTACTAATTCACCCCTCCACTTT
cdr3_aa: CAWSVGTNSPLHF

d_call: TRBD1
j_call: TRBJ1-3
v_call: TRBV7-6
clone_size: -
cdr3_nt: TGTGCCAGCAGCCAAAACGGACAGGGGATTTGGGGCACCATATATTTT
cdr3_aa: CASSQNGQGIWGTIYF

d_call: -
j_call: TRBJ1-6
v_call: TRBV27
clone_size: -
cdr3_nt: TGTGCCAGCAGTTTAATGGGTTCACCCCTCCACTTT
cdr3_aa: CASSLMGSPLHF

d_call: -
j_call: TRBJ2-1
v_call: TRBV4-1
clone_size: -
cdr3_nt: TGCGCCAGCAGCCAAGAGCGGGCAGGGTTTAATGAGCAGTTCTTC
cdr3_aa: CASSQERAGFNEQFF

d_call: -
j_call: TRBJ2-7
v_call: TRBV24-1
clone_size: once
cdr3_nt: TGTGCCACCAGTGATTCGAAGGGAAACTACGAGCAGTACTTC
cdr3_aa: CATSDSKGNYEQYF

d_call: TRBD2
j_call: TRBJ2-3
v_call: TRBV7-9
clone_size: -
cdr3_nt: TGTGCCAGCAGCCTATTCGGGACTAGCGGGGGAACAGATACGCAGTATTTT
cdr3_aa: CASSLFGTSGGTDTQYF

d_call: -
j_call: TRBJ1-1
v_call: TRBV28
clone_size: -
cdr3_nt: TGTGCCAGCAGGTCCACCTTGAACACTGAAGCTTTCTTT
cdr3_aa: CASRSTLNTEAFF

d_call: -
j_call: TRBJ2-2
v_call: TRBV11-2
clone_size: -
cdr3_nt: TGTGCCAGCAGCCCCCTAAGCGTCGGCACCGGGGAGCTGTTTTTT
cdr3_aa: CASSPLSVGTGELFF

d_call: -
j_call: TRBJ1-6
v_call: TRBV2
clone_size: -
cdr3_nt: TGTGCCAGCAGTGAAGAACCTCGGGGTAATTCACCCCTCCACTTT
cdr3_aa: CASSEEPRGNSPLHF

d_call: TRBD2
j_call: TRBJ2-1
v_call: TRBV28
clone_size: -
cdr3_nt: TGTGCCAGCAGTTTAACTAGCGGTAATGAGCAGTTCTTC
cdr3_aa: CASSLTSGNEQFF

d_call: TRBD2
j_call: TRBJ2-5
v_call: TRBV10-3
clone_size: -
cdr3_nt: TGTGCCATCAGGGCACCGGGACTAGCGGGTCGAGAGACCCAGTACTTC
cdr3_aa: CAIRAPGLAGRETQYF

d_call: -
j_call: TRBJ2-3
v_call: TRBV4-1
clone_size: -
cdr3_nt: TGCGCCAGCAGTTCCCCCCGCACAGATACGCAGTATTTT
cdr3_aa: CASSSPRTDTQYF

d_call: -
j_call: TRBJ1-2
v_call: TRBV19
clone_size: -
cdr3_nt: TGTGCCAGCACACAGGGACACTATGGCTACACCTTC
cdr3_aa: CASTQGHYGYTF

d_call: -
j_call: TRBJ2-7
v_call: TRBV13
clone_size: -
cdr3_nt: TGTGCCAGCAGCCTTTCGACAATCGGGTACGAGCAGTACTTC
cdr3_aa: CASSLSTIGYEQYF

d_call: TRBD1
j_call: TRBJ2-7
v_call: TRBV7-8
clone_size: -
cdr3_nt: TGTGCCAGCACCCTACCCAGGGACGGGACAGGGGGTCAGTACGAGCAGTACTTC
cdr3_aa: CASTLPRDGTGGQYEQYF

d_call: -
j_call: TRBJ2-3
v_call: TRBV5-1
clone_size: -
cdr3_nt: TGCGCCAGCAGCTTATCCCGCACAGATACGCAGTATTTT
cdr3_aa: CASSLSRTDTQYF

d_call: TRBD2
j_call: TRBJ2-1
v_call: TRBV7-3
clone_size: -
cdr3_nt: TGTGCCAGCAGCGAAGGGGCTAGCGGGGACAATGAGCAGTTCTTC
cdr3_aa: CASSEGASGDNEQFF

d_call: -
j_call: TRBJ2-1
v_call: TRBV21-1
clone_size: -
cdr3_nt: TGTGCCAGCAGCAAAGAGAGGGGGGGGAATGAGCAGTTCTTC
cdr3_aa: CASSKERGGNEQFF

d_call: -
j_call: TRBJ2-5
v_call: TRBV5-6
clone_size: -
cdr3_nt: TGTGCCAGCAGCTCCCGACCGATGCCAAGGGAGACCCAGTACTTC
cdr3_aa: CASSSRPMPRETQYF

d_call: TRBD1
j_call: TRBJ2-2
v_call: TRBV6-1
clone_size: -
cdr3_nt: TGTGCCAGCAGTGGCAGCGGACAGGGGGCTGGAGGCGGGGAGCTGTTTTTT
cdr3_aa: CASSGSGQGAGGGELFF

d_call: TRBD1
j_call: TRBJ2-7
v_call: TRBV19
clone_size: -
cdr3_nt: TGTGCCAGTAGTATGGCACAGGGGATCTCCTACGAGCAGTACTTC
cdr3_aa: CASSMAQGISYEQYF

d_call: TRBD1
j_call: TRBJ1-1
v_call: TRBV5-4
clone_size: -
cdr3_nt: TGTGCCAGCACCCGGACAGGGTTGAACACTGAAGCTTTCTTT
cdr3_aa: CASTRTGLNTEAFF

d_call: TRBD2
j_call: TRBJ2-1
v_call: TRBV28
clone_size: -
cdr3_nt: TGTGCCAGCAGTTTACATCTCGTGACTAGCGGGGGGGGAGCCAATGAGCAGTTCTTC
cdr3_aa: CASSLHLVTSGGGANEQFF

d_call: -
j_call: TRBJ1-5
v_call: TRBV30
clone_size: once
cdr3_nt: TGTGCCTGGAGTGTACGCGGAGGCAGGTCTAGCAATCAGCCCCAGCATTTT
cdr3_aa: CAWSVRGGRSSNQPQHF

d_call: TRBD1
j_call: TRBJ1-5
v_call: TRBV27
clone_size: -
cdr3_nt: TGTGCCAGCAGTTGGACAGGGTCTGGTCAGCCCCAGCATTTT
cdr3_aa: CASSWTGSGQPQHF

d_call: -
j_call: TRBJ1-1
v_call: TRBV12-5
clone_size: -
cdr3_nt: TGTGCTAGTGCAACGAGGGGTGAAGCTTTCTTT
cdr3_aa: CASATRGEAFF

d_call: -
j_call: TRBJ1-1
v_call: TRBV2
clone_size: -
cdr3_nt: TGTGCCAGCAGGACGCGGGTCCTTAGCGAAGCTTTCTTT
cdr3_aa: CASRTRVLSEAFF

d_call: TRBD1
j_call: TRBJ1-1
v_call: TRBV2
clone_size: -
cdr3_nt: TGTGCCAGCAGTCCGAACCGACAGGGCCTTAACACTGAAGCTTTCTTT
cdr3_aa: CASSPNRQGLNTEAFF

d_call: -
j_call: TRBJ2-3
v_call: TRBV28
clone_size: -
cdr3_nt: TGTGCCAGCAGTTTATTTCCGGTCCGTAGCACAGATACGCAGTATTTT
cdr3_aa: CASSLFPVRSTDTQYF

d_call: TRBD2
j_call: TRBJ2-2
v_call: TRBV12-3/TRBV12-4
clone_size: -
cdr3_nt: TGTGCCAGCAACCCCGGGAGGCTCCGGGAGCTGTTTTTT
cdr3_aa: CASNPGRLRELFF

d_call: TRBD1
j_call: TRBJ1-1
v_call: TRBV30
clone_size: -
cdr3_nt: TGTGCCTGGGGCCCCACAGGGGGCTGGACTGAAGCTTTCTTT
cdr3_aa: CAWGPTGGWTEAFF

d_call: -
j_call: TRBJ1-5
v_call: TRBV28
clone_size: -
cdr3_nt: TGTGCCAGCAGCCTCGTAGGACAATGGCAGCCCCAGCATTTT
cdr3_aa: CASSLVGQWQPQHF

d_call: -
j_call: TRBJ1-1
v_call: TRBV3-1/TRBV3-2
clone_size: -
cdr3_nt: TGTGCCAGCAGCCCGGAACTGAGAAGGACTGAAGCTTTCTTT
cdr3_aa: CASSPELRRTEAFF

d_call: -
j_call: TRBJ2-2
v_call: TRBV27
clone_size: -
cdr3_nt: TGTGCCAGCAGTTACAGGGTCACCGGGGAGCTGTTTTTT
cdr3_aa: CASSYRVTGELFF

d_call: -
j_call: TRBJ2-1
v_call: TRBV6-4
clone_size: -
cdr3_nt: TGTGCCAGCAGAGACACGTACAATGAGCAGTTCTTC
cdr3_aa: CASRDTYNEQFF

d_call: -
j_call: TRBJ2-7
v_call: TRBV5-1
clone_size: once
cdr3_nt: TGCGCCAGCAGCTTTGCAAGTCCCTACGAGCAGTACTTC
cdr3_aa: CASSFASPYEQYF

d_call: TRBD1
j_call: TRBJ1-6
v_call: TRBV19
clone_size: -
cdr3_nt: TGTGCCACCAGAGAGGACAGGCTCATCACTAATTCACCCCTCCACTTT
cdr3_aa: CATREDRLITNSPLHF

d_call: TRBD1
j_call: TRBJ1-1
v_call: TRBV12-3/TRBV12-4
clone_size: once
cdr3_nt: TGTGCCAGCAGTTTAGGGACAGGGAGAGCTTTCTTT
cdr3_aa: CASSLGTGRAFF

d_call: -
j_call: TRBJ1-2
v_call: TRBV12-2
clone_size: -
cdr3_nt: TGTGCAACCCAGCGCCTAGTGGACTATGGCTACACCTTC
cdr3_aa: CATQRLVDYGYTF

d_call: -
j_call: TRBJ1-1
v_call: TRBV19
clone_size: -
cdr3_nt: TGTGCCAGTGCGCGTGGGGCTGAAGCTTTCTTT
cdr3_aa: CASARGAEAFF

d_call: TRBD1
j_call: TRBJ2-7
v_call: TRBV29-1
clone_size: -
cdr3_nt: TGCAGCGTTGCAACAGGGGGAGTCTACGAGCAGTACTTC
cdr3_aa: CSVATGGVYEQYF

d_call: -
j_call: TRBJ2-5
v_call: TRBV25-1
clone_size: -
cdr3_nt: TGTGCCAGCAGGGGGACCGGACGAGCGAACCAAGAGACCCAGTACTTC
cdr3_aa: CASRGTGRANQETQYF

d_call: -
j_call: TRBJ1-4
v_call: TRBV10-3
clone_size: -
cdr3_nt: TGTGCCATCAGTGAGACAGGGCTGGGTGATGAAAAACTGTTTTTT
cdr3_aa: CAISETGLGDEKLFF

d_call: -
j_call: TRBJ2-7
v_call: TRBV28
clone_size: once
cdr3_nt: TGTGCCAGCGGCTACACCGATCACCGCTACGAGCAGTACTTC
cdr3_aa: CASGYTDHRYEQYF

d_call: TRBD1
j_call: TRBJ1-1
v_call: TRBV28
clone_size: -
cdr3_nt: TGTGCCAGCAGCCCATCTGGACAGGCTGAAGCTTTCTTT
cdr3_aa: CASSPSGQAEAFF

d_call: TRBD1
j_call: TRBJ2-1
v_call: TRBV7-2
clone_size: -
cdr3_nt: TGTGCCAGCAGACCGGACAGGTACAATGAGCAGTTCTTC
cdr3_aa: CASRPDRYNEQFF

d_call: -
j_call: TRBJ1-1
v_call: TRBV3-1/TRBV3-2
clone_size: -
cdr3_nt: TGTGCCAGCAGCCAAGGCTTCGGCCAGTACACTGAAGCTTTCTTT
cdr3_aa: CASSQGFGQYTEAFF

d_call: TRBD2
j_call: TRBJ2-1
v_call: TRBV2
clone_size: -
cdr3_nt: TGTGCCAGCAGGGTAGCGGGAGTTTACAATGAGCAGTTCTTC
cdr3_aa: CASRVAGVYNEQFF

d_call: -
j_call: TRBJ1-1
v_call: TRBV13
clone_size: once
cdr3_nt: TGTGCCAGCAGCTTACGGGTAGTGAACACTGAAGCTTTCTTT
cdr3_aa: CASSLRVVNTEAFF

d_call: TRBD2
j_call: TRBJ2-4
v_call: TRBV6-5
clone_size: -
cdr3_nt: TGTGCCACCACGACGGGGGGGGTGTTGTACATTCAGTACTTC
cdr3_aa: CATTTGGVLYIQYF

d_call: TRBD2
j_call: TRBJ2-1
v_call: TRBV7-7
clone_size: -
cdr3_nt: TGTGCTAGCAGCGCCCTACCGGGACTAGCGGGAGAAGAGCAGTTCTTC
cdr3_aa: CASSALPGLAGEEQFF

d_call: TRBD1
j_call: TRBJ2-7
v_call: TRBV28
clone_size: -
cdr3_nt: TGTGCCAGCATTGCCGGGACAGGGGCTGACGAGCAGTACTTC
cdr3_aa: CASIAGTGADEQYF